These 4 T cell receptor beta chains were all obtained from the same sample, sequenced in a study of siplizumab effects on memory and regulatory T cells. Using immunoSEQ multiplex PCR, the repertoire was profiled, and TCRdb retains in-frame clones only, with some absent. The sample yields about 63,000 clones, around four fifths seen once. The specimen was memory CD4+ T cells sorted from blood. These receptors came from a human donor in good health.

This chain joins TRBV6-1 and TRBJ2-1; 8 bases agree with TRBD2. V was clipped by 3 bases and J by 6 bases; unmatched bases: 7. This CDR3 is 15 amino acids long. CDR1 MNHNS and CDR2 SASEGT come from the germline V gene. Here the CDR3 reads CASSERSGGPNEQFF. CDR3 sequence (DNA): TGTGCCAGCAGTGAGAGGTCGGGGGGGCCCAATGAGCAGTTCTTC.

V gene TRBV5-1 combines with J gene TRBJ2-5; 11 nucleotides align to TRBD2. Losses at the gene ends were 4 bases for V and 5 bases for J; bases not matched to a gene: 10. Germline V gives CDR1 SGHRS, CDR2 YFSETQ. The CDR3 covers 16 residues. The CDR3: CASSRTSGRNQETQYF. The CDR3 region has the DNA TGCGCCAGCAGCCGTACTAGCGGGAGAAATCAGGAGACCCAGTACTTC.

V is TRBV7-9 and J is TRBJ2-1; D is possibly TRBD1 or TRBD2 (6 bases each). CDR1 is SEHNR, CDR2 FQNEAQ, per germline (reference sequence). Trimming took off 5 bases at V and 7 bases at J, with 27 bases between the two ends. The CDR3 sequence is 18 residues long. This CDR3 is CASSPRIGGQLVRNEQFF. CDR3 in DNA: TGTGCCAGCAGCCCCCGGATTGGGGGGCAACTTGTTAGGAATGAGCAGTTCTTC.

In its sample, this clone was seen once. The chain combines TRBV21-1 with TRBJ2-1; the tabulated D call, TRBD1, remains unverified against the DNA. TRBV21-1 is assigned pseudogene status. The CDR3 contains 18 residues. CDR3 protein: CASRRGIPAKEPYNEQFF. In DNA form, the CDR3 reads TGTGCCAGCAGGAGGGGGATACCCGCTAAAGAACCATACAATGAGCAGTTCTTC.